This is a list of T cell receptor beta chains from one sample in a study of control samples from healthy donors and cancer patients. Using immunoSEQ multiplex PCR, the repertoire was profiled, and TCRdb retains in-frame clones only, with some absent. The sample yields roughly 98,000 clones, approximately 93% seen once. The sequenced sample consisted of blood. All receptors derive from a man in his late teens or twenties in good health. The CDR3 runs from the conserved cysteine through the conserved F or W. The D gene is left open where the match is weak. The listing skips clone size in some rows; elsewhere it reads once, few, many or a size class.

D: -; V: TRBV19; size: -; J: TRBJ1-5; DNA: TGTGCCAGTAGTATTTTCGGGGATAGCAATCAGCCCCAGCATTTT; CDR3: CASSIFGDSNQPQHF
D: -; V: TRBV6-6; size: -; J: TRBJ2-7; DNA: TGTGCCAGCAGTTACGTTACCGGTGGAGTAGCCTACGAGCAGTACTTC; CDR3: CASSYVTGGVAYEQYF
D: -; V: TRBV3-1/TRBV3-2; size: -; J: TRBJ1-1; DNA: TGTGCCAGCAGCCAAGTACTCGTGAGGGCTGAAGCTTTCTTT; CDR3: CASSQVLVRAEAFF
D: -; V: TRBV12-3/TRBV12-4; size: -; J: TRBJ2-3; DNA: TGTGCCAGCAGACAGGGTGCAGATACGCAGTATTTT; CDR3: CASRQGADTQYF
D: TRBD2; V: TRBV7-9; size: -; J: TRBJ2-7; DNA: TGTGCCGGCGGGAGCCCCTACGAGCAGTACTTC; CDR3: CAGGSPYEQYF
D: -; V: TRBV12-3/TRBV12-4; size: -; J: TRBJ1-1; DNA: TGTGCCAGCAGTTTGGTAGAAAGGACTGAAGCTTTCTTT; CDR3: CASSLVERTEAFF
D: TRBD1; V: TRBV4-1; size: few; J: TRBJ1-2; DNA: TGCGCCAGCAGCCAAGCCGGCGGGGACAGGCGCTATGGCTACACCTTC; CDR3: CASSQAGGDRRYGYTF
D: -; V: TRBV25-1; size: -; J: TRBJ1-1; DNA: TGTGCCAGCAGTGAATACAGCTTGAACACTGAAGCTTTCTTT; CDR3: CASSEYSLNTEAFF
D: TRBD2; V: TRBV3-1/TRBV3-2; size: -; J: TRBJ2-7; DNA: TGTGCCAGCAGCCAGGGACTAAATTACGAGCAGTACTTC; CDR3: CASSQGLNYEQYF
D: -; V: TRBV11-2; size: medium-sized; J: TRBJ1-6; DNA: TGTGCCAGCAGCCTCGATAATTCACCCCTCCACTTT; CDR3: CASSLDNSPLHF
D: -; V: TRBV6-2/TRBV6-3; size: -; J: TRBJ1-5; DNA: TGTGCCAGCAGTTACACCCTCCCAGGAAGGGGGAAGGGCAATCAGCCCCAGCATTTT; CDR3: CASSYTLPGRGKGNQPQHF
D: TRBD2; V: TRBV7-6; size: -; J: TRBJ2-3; DNA: TGTGCCAGCAGCTTACGGGGGGGCGTCACAGATACGCAGTATTTT; CDR3: CASSLRGGVTDTQYF
D: -; V: TRBV6-5; size: -; J: TRBJ1-4; DNA: TGTGCCAGCAGTTACTCCCCGGTATTAGAGGATGAAAAACTGTTTTTT; CDR3: CASSYSPVLEDEKLFF
D: TRBD1; V: TRBV7-8; size: -; J: TRBJ1-5; DNA: TGTGCCAGCAGCTTGACAGGGGGAGATAGCAATCAGCCCCAGCATTTT; CDR3: CASSLTGGDSNQPQHF
D: TRBD1; V: TRBV4-1; size: -; J: TRBJ2-7; DNA: TGCGCCAGCAGCCAAGGGGACAGAGCCTACGAGCAGTACTTC; CDR3: CASSQGDRAYEQYF
D: -; V: TRBV6-2/TRBV6-3; size: -; J: TRBJ1-2; DNA: TGTGCCAGCAGTTACACGGTGCAGATCTCTTATGGCTACACCTTC; CDR3: CASSYTVQISYGYTF
D: -; V: TRBV4-3; size: -; J: TRBJ1-1; DNA: TGCGCCAGCAGCCAAGATCGTCGGACCATGAAGGGGTTTGGCACTGAAGCTTTCTTT; CDR3: CASSQDRRTMKGFGTEAFF
D: TRBD1; V: TRBV11-2; size: -; J: TRBJ1-1; DNA: TGTGCCAGCAGCTTAGATAGGGACAGCACTAACACTGAAGCTTTCTTT; CDR3: CASSLDRDSTNTEAFF